This TCR beta chain is from a study of blood T cells in healthy people across ages. This clonotype has a handful of counts. The antigen is not known. The germline gives CDR1 MNHEY, CDR2 SMNVEV (reference sequence). Deletions cut 7 bases from V and 3 bases from J, with 21 bases between. The CDR3 totals 17 residues. A J-beta primer mix and a sample-barcoded 5' primer were used in a second PCR of about 7 to 12 cycles. Every cDNA was tagged by a template-switch adaptor with 12 random nucleotides. TCRdb redid the calling of the 5' RACE reads with MiXCR, one entry per CDR3 protein. The sample has fewer than 800,000 distinct CDR3 sequences, 32% seen once. Peripheral blood from each donor was collected in a volume of approximately 9.5 milliliters. At least 6.5 million PBMCs were isolated per sample. Study-level points and caveats: The CMV status of each donor remained undetermined, and this could have confounded shifts in expanded clonotypes.

The sequenced material came from blood. The V gene is TRBV27, the J gene TRBJ2-2; weak D call: TRBD2 (5 bases). The TCR originated in a woman over 75 in good health. Written as DNA, the CDR3 is TGTGCCAGCACCCTGTTTATGGCGGGCCGGTACACCGGGGAGCTGTTTTTT. This gives the protein CASTLFMAGRYTGELFF.